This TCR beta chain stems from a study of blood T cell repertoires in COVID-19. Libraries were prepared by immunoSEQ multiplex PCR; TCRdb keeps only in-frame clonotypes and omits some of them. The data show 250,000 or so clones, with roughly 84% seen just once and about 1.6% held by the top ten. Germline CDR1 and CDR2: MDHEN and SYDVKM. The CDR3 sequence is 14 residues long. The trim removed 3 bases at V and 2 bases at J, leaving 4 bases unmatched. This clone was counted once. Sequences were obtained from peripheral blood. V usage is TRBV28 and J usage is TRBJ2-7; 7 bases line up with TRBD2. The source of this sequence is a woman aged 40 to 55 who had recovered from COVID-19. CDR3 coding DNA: TGTGCCAGCAGTTTTCCGCGGGGGACCTACGAGCAGTACTTC. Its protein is CASSFPRGTYEQYF.